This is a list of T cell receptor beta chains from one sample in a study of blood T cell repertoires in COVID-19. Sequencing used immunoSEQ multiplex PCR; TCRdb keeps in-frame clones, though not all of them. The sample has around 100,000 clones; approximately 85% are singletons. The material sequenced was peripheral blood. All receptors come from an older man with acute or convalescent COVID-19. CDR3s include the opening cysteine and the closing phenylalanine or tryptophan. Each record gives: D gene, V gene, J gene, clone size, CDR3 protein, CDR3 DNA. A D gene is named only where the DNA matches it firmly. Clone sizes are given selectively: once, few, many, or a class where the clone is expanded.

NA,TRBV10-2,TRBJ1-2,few,CASSDDPFGANYGYTF,TGCGCCAGCAGTGATGATCCGTTCGGAGCTAACTATGGCTACACCTTC
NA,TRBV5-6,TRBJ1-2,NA,CASSPTGNYGYTF,TGTGCCAGCAGCCCGACGGGGAACTATGGCTACACCTTC
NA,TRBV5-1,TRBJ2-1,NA,CASSLGSPNNEQFF,TGCGCCAGCAGCTTGGGATCACCTAACAATGAGCAGTTCTTC
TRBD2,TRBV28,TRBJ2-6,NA,CASSMGLAGVGGANVLTF,TGTGCCAGCAGTATGGGACTAGCGGGAGTCGGTGGGGCCAACGTCCTGACTTTC
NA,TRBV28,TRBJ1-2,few,CASRRTGYGYTF,TGTGCCAGCAGGCGAACAGGGTATGGCTACACCTTC
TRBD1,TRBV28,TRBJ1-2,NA,CASSSQGARGYTF,TGTGCCAGCAGCTCACAGGGGGCTCGCGGCTACACCTTC
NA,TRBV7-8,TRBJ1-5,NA,CASSDYNQPQHF,TGTGCCAGCAGCGACTACAATCAGCCCCAGCATTTT
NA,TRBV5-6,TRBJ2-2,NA,CASSLREEELFF,TGTGCCAGCAGCTTGCGGGAAGAGGAGCTGTTTTTT
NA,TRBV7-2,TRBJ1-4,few,CASSLKGRGYNEKLFF,TGTGCCAGCAGCTTAAAGGGCCGGGGATACAATGAAAAACTGTTTTTT
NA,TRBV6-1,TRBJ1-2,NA,CASSEGGVGYTF,TGTGCCAGCAGTGAAGGGGGGGTTGGCTACACCTTC
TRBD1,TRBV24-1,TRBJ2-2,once,CATSDLGQGDTGELFF,TGTGCCACCAGTGATTTAGGACAGGGCGACACCGGGGAGCTGTTTTTT
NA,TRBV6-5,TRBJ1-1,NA,CASSETGLNTEAFF,TGTGCCAGCTCCGAAACAGGGCTAAACACTGAAGCTTTCTTT
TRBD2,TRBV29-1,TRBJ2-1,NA,CSASTSGDEQFF,TGCAGCGCTTCTACTAGCGGGGACGAGCAGTTCTTC
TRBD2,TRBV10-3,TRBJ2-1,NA,CAISDSSGRRKSYNEQFF,TGTGCCATCAGTGATTCTAGCGGGAGGCGGAAGTCCTACAATGAGCAGTTCTTC
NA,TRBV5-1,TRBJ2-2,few,CASSEQGPGTGELFF,TGCGCCAGCAGCGAACAGGGTCCAGGCACCGGGGAGCTGTTTTTT
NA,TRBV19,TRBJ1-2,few,CASSIGVGGYTF,TGTGCCAGTAGTATCGGGGTCGGCGGCTACACCTTC
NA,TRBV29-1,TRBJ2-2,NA,CSVAGGTGSGELFF,TGCAGCGTTGCCGGAGGAACCGGGTCCGGGGAGCTGTTTTTT
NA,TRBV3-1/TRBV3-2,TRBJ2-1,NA,CASSLTGNEQFF,TGTGCCAGCAGCCTCACCGGCAATGAGCAGTTCTTC
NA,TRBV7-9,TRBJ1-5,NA,CASSFSQVQPQHF,TGTGCCAGCAGCTTTTCACAGGTCCAGCCCCAGCATTTT
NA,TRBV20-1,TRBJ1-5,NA,CSAIFQGLHF,TGCAGTGCTATTTTTCAGGGCTTGCATTTT
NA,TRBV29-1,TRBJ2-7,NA,CSVTGTPSYEQYF,TGCAGCGTGACCGGGACACCCTCCTACGAGCAGTACTTC
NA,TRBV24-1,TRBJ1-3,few,CATSDTRQVGNTIYF,TGTGCCACCAGTGACACCAGACAGGTTGGAAACACCATATATTTT
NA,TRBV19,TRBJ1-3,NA,CASSNSGTQRGSGNTIYF,TGTGCCAGTAGTAACTCCGGGACACAAAGAGGCTCTGGAAACACCATATATTTT